This T cell receptor beta chain is drawn from a study of sequential checkpoint blockade in melanoma. About the research overall: First-line arms were nivolumab then ipilimumab, or the reverse, randomized 1:1. After both sequences, patients received maintenance nivolumab.

Sample treatment: randomized to nivolumab then ipilimumab (arm A) or the reverse (arm B). From thawed PBMCs, live CD3+CD8+ cells negative for CD19 and CD56 were sorted. V was shortened by 7 bases and J by 2 bases, with 14 bases between the two germline ends. CDR3 length: 14 amino acids. Germline values: CDR1 LNHDA, CDR2 SQIVND (reference sequence). TCRdb's copy holds only in-frame clones and misses some; the assay was immunoSEQ multiplex PCR. This sample carries around 20,000 clones, around 75% of them seen once, and the ten largest clones take 30% to 45%. The specimen comprised CD8+ T cells sorted from blood (inferred from file names), sampled from a patient given nivolumab and ipilimumab in sequence. The chain combines TRBV19 with TRBJ1-1; the D gene is possibly TRBD1 (5 bases). The sequence was obtained from a human donor with melanoma. The chain's CDR3 is CASTHQGGNTEAFF. The CDR3 coding sequence is TGTGCCAGTACACACCAGGGAGGCAACACTGAAGCTTTCTTT. The full variable domain, in which reference TRBV19 and TRBJ1-1 provide the parts outside the CDR3, is DGGITQSPKYLFRKEGQNVTLSCEQNLNHDAMYWYRQDPGQGLRLIYYSQIVNDFQKGDIAEGYSVSREKKESFPLTVTSAQKNPTAFYLCASTHQGGNTEAFFGQGTRLTVV.